The rows below give T cell receptor beta chains drawn from one sample of a study of cytomegalovirus exposure and HLA in healthy donors. This table comes from immunoSEQ multiplex PCR, and its TCRdb copy is limited to in-frame clones, with some not included. The sample holds about 330,000 clones, roughly 85% seen once. The source material was PBMCs. These receptors were collected from a woman aged 18-29 years in good health and CMV-seronegative. The CDR3 runs from the conserved cysteine through the conserved F or W.

j_call	v_call	cdr3_aa
TRBJ2-7	TRBV14	CASSQTGQGTYEQYF
TRBJ2-7	TRBV11-2	CASGPTSGTNYEQYF
TRBJ2-3	TRBV5-1	CASSLAHRQRSDTQYF
TRBJ2-2	TRBV7-3	CASSTQGRANTGELFF
TRBJ2-7	TRBV7-7	CASSLGRGPSYEQYF
TRBJ1-1	TRBV11-2	CASSLGFRGRRAFF
TRBJ2-1	TRBV2	CARDKGAGGWNEQFF
TRBJ2-7	TRBV7-3	CASSPLDEQYF
TRBJ2-3	TRBV9	CASSVDQAGGRTDTQYF
TRBJ1-1	TRBV11-2	CASSRPGLIEAFF
TRBJ2-1	TRBV27	CASSLFGTGRWNEQFF
TRBJ2-1	TRBV20-1	CSATVDEQFF
TRBJ2-2	TRBV2	CASSESRSPGGTGELFF
TRBJ2-7	TRBV4-3	CASSQDRPPVAGGTYEQYF
TRBJ2-5	TRBV5-1	CASSLVGLAPQETQYF
TRBJ2-1	TRBV28	CASSFLAWSSYNEQFF
TRBJ2-7	TRBV18	CASSPPGTAYEQYF
TRBJ2-7	TRBV18	CASSPGTGSSYEQYF
TRBJ2-7	TRBV5-4	CASSLVLAGGHEQYF
TRBJ2-1	TRBV21-1	CASSKLNSHNEQFF
TRBJ2-3	TRBV4-3	CASSQGGGSRLPADTQYF
TRBJ1-2	TRBV6-6	CASSPDRGYGYTF
TRBJ2-7	TRBV27	CASTSTSGTIYEQYF
TRBJ2-1	TRBV13	CASSSLAEQFF
TRBJ2-7	TRBV5-1	CASSSEPGGEQYF
TRBJ1-3	TRBV27	CASSRRGGPGNTIYF
TRBJ2-7	TRBV19	CASKETGPYEQYF
TRBJ2-2	TRBV7-2	CASSYSGELFF
TRBJ2-2	TRBV2	CASREASGTTGELFF
TRBJ2-2	TRBV27	CASSLTRWSGSTGELFF
TRBJ1-3	TRBV7-3	CASSLMLGPRSGNTIYF
TRBJ2-7	TRBV27	CASSLAPLRAYEQYF
TRBJ2-7	TRBV4-1	CASSPIAGGTYEQYF
TRBJ1-2	TRBV10-1	CASITRQGVFGYTF
TRBJ2-1	TRBV11-1	CASSEPHQNEQFF
TRBJ2-3	TRBV5-4	CASSFSGYTDTQYF
TRBJ2-3	TRBV18	CASSPLAGGTDTQYF
TRBJ2-7	TRBV10-3	CAINKGTGEHEQYF
TRBJ2-7	TRBV4-3	CASSQVRDSSYEQYF
TRBJ1-1	TRBV5-1	CASSLSTGLMNTEAFF
TRBJ1-2	TRBV6-5	CASSYSTGEAYYGYTF
TRBJ2-2	TRBV5-1	CASRSHSGANTGELFF
TRBJ1-2	TRBV27	CASNPGTGNGYTF
TRBJ2-7	TRBV7-9	CASSLDGLAGGPSYEQYF
TRBJ1-5	TRBV19	CASREAGVNQPQHF
TRBJ1-1	TRBV7-9	CASSPGGSNTEAFF
TRBJ2-1	TRBV6-4	CASSDSVSVYNEQFF
TRBJ2-7	TRBV7-8	CASSPGGREFEQYF
TRBJ1-2	TRBV7-9	CASTGVLLGGYTF
TRBJ1-5	TRBV6-8	CASSYSRGGLSNQPQHF
TRBJ2-3	TRBV6-6	CASSRQGSTDTQYF